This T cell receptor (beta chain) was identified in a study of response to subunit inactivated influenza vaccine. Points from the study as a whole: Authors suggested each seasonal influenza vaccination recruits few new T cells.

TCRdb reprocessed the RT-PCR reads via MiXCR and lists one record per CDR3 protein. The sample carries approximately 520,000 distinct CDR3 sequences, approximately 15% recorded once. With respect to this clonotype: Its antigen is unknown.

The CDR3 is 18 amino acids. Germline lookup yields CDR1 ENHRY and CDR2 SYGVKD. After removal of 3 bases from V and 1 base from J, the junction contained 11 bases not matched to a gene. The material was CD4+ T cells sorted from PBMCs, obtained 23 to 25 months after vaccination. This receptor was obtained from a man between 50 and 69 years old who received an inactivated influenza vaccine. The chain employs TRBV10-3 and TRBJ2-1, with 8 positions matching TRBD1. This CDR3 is CAISDGQGRRESYNEQFF. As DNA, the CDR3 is TGTGCCATCAGTGACGGACAGGGAAGGCGTGAGTCCTACAATGAGCAGTTCTTC.